The 23 T cell receptor beta chains below were found in one sample sequenced in a study of molecular identifiers for immune sequencing clone quantification. MiXCR, run by TCRdb on the PCR reads, gives a single entry per CDR3 protein. This table has over 600,000 distinct CDR3 sequences, just under 20% appearing once. Sequencing was carried out using naive CD8+ T cells from blood, with Jurkat cell RNA spiked in. As for subset: FACS-sorted CD8+CD4-CCR7+CD45RA+ naive T cells. All receptors come from a human donor in good health. Some libraries in this study had Jurkat cell RNA spiked in.

This clonotype was observed many times. This rearrangement joins TRBV9 to TRBJ2-7; TRBD2 might be the D (5 bases). Trimming took 0 bases from V and 4 from J, leaving 11 bases between them. CDR3 size: 14 residues. From germline, CDR1 is SGDLS and CDR2 YYNGEE. The CDR3: CASSVGTGIYEQYF. The CDR3 nucleotides are TGTGCCAGCAGCGTAGGAACGGGGATATACGAGCAGTACTTC.

Many counts were recorded for this clonotype. The chain recombines TRBV4-3 with TRBJ2-2; the D gene is possibly TRBD2 (7 bases). V dropped 2 bases and J dropped 4 bases, with 17 bases sitting between them. Germline values: CDR1 LGHNA, CDR2 YSLEER. This CDR3 spans 17 amino acids. CDR3 sequence (DNA): TGCGCCAGCAGCCAATCGGTGGGGGGGCCCTCCACCGGGGAGCTGTTTTTT. Translation: CASSQSVGGPSTGELFF.

This clonotype has ten or more counts. The rearrangement joins TRBV30 to TRBJ1-1; D is uncertain. The ends were cut back, 0 bases at V and 4 bases at J, with 9 bases in the middle. This CDR3 has 13 amino acids. Per the germline V gene, CDR1 is GTSNPN and CDR2 is SVGIG (reference sequence). The CDR3 spells CAWSVDTGTEAFF. The CDR3 region has the DNA TGTGCCTGGAGTGTTGACACGGGCACTGAAGCTTTCTTT.

This clonotype has ten or more counts. This chain uses TRBV7-2 with TRBJ2-7, with TRBD2 identical over 11 bases. Germline trimming cut 2 bases from V and 6 bases from J; bases unmatched to any gene: 3. Germline V gene lookup returns CDR1 SGHTA and CDR2 FQGNSA. The CDR3 length is 14 residues. CDR3 region: CASSLWLAGGEQYF. DNA for the CDR3: TGTGCCAGCAGCTTATGGCTAGCGGGAGGCGAGCAGTACTTC.

The CDR3 spells CASRAGFRYEQYF. In DNA, the CDR3 is TGTGCCAGCAGGGCAGGGTTCAGGTACGAGCAGTACTTC. The chain is built from TRBV27 and TRBJ2-7; perhaps TRBD1 as D (5 bases). The CDR3 is 13 residues long. Trimming took off 6 bases at V and 4 bases at J, with 13 bases between the two ends. Germline values: CDR1 MNHEY, CDR2 SMNVEV (reference sequence).

Ten or more counts support this clonotype. The junction departs from the called germline gene at one end, perhaps through a read error. The rearrangement uses TRBV5-1 and TRBJ2-3, with D hard to call. This CDR3 has 14 amino acids. From germline, CDR1 is SGHRS and CDR2 YFSETQ. This CDR3 reads CASSLERGTDTQYF. CDR3 bases: TGTGCCAGCAGCTTAGAGCGTGGCACAGATACGCAGTATTTT.

The chain is built from TRBV14 and TRBJ2-2; D call uncertain. Germline CDR1 SGHDN, CDR2 FVKESK. Trimming cost V 4 bases and J 4 bases, with 10 bases left between them. The CDR3 consists of 14 residues. The CDR3 loop reads CASSPHGGTGELFF. The CDR3 region has the DNA TGTGCCAGCAGCCCTCATGGCGGCACCGGGGAGCTGTTTTTT. Looking up the rest from reference TRBV14 and TRBJ2-2 gives the full variable domain: EAGVTQFPSHSVIEKGQTVTLRCDPISGHDNLYWYRRVMGKEIKFLLHFVKESKQDESGMPNNRFLAERTGGTYSTLKVQPAELEDSGVYFCASSPHGGTGELFFGEGSRLTVL.

This clonotype was seen many times. V gene TRBV12-3 or TRBV12-4 combines with J gene TRBJ1-5, with no clear D. The CDR3 extends over 15 amino acids. V lost 1 base, J lost 7 bases, and 14 bases lay in between. The CDR3 coding sequence is TGTGCCAGCAGTTTAGTGGTGGAGGCCGGACAGCCCCAGCATTTT. This sequence encodes CASSLVVEAGQPQHF.

The chain carries TRBV9 and TRBJ2-3, with TRBD1 matching 12 bases. Germline V gives CDR1 SGDLS, CDR2 YYNGEE. V lost 2 bases to trimming and J lost 4 bases; unmatched junction nucleotides: 5. This CDR3 spans 16 amino acids. In DNA form, the CDR3 reads TGTGCCAGCAGCGTTATGGGGACAGGGGGCGCAGATACGCAGTATTTT. It is translated as CASSVMGTGGADTQYF.

This clonotype was seen many times. The chain recombines TRBV30 with TRBJ2-3; D is uncertain. Germline V gene data show CDR1 as GTSNPN and CDR2 as SVGIG (reference sequence). Trimming removed 4 bases at V and 4 bases at J, with 12 bases between. The CDR3 sequence is 13 residues long. CDR3 amino acids: CAWTSSTPDTQYF. CDR3 coding DNA: TGTGCCTGGACCTCCTCGACCCCAGATACGCAGTATTTT.

With respect to this clonotype: With a much larger clone just one base away, this may be a read error. The genes are TRBV7-2 and TRBJ2-3; 7 positions match TRBD1. V shed 3 bases and J 4 bases; nucleotides not matched to a gene: 10. Germline CDR1 SGHTA, CDR2 FQGNSA. This CDR3 comprises 16 residues. In nucleotides, the CDR3 is TGTGCCAGCAGCTTGGGAACAGGGGTGGGCGCAGATACGCAGTATTTT. It is translated as CASSLGTGVGADTQYF.

In its sample, this clonotype was seen many times. The chain uses TRBV28 and TRBJ2-3; 8 nucleotides match TRBD1. Per germline, CDR1 MDHEN and CDR2 SYDVKM. CDR3 length: 14 amino acids. V was clipped by 4 bases and J by 5 bases; unmatched bases: 5. The CDR3 region is CASSYSGGGDTQYF. CDR3 in DNA: TGTGCCAGCAGTTATTCAGGGGGCGGAGATACGCAGTATTTT.

This clonotype has at least ten counts. V is TRBV4-3 and J is TRBJ2-7, with 9 bases that match TRBD2. Germline trimming cut 1 base from V and 2 bases from J; bases unmatched to any gene: 0. The CDR3 contains 14 residues. The germline V gene encodes CDR1 LGHNA and CDR2 YSLEER. For the CDR3, the DNA is TGCGCCAGCAGCCAAGGCGGGGGGGCCTACGAGCAGTACTTC. It specifies CASSQGGGAYEQYF.

This clonotype was recorded many times. V usage is TRBV6-2 or TRBV6-3 and J usage is TRBJ2-2; 7 bases line up with TRBD1. CDR3 length: 13 amino acids. CDR1 and CDR2 from the germline V gene are MNHEY and SVGEGT. V trimming: 5 bases; J trimming: 3 bases; junction bases outside the gene matches: 0. The CDR3 sequence is CASSGTDTGELFF. The CDR3 coding sequence is TGTGCCAGCAGTGGGACAGACACCGGGGAGCTGTTTTTT.

This chain links TRBV2 with TRBJ2-2; D uncertain. The germline V gene has CDR1 SNHLY and CDR2 FYNNEI. CDR3 length equals 16 residues. The ends were cut back, 0 bases at V and 7 bases at J, with 15 bases in the middle. CDR3 protein: CASSEARSWGDGELFF. The CDR3 DNA sequence: TGTGCCAGCAGTGAAGCGCGTTCGTGGGGTGACGGGGAGCTGTTTTTT. The full variable domain, with the rest looked up from reference TRBV2 and TRBJ2-2, is EPEVTQTPSHQVTQMGQEVILRCVPISNHLYFYWYRQILGQKVEFLVSFYNNEISEKSEIFDDQFSVERPDGSNFTLKIRSTKLEDSAMYFCASSEARSWGDGELFFGEGSRLTVL.

Worth noting for this clonotype: It may be a read error: a sequence one base away is much more abundant. The rearrangement joins TRBV7-9 to TRBJ2-4; D gene uncertain. From germline, CDR1 is SEHNR and CDR2 FQNEAQ (reference sequence). CDR3 length equals 15 residues. V was shortened by 4 bases and J by 9 bases, with 19 bases between the two germline ends. CDR3 amino acids: CASSSNRVRDCIQYF. The CDR3 DNA reads TGTGCCAGCAGCTCGAACCGGGTCCGAGATTGCATTCAGTACTTC.

With regard to this clonotype: One base away lies a much larger clone, so this may be a sequencing read error. The chain couples TRBV30 to TRBJ1-4, with D perhaps TRBD1 (5 bases). This CDR3 is built from 15 residues. Germline CDR1 and CDR2: GTSNPN and SVGIG (reference sequence). CDR3 amino acids: CAWTDRGETNEELFF. Written as DNA, the CDR3 is TGTGCCTGGACCGATCGGGGGGAGACTAATGAAGAACTGTTTTTT.

Points on this clonotype: Since a much larger clone is just one base distant, this may be a read error. The chain is built from TRBV3-1 and TRBJ1-4; D call uncertain. V lost 1 base, J lost 4 bases, and 10 bases lay in between. This CDR3 contains 15 residues. CDR1 and CDR2 (germline): LGHDT, YNNKEL (reference sequence). DNA for the CDR3: TGTGCCAGCAGCCAAGGACGGGATCTTAATGAAAAACTGTTTTTT. Amino acid sequence: CASSQGRDLNEKLFF.

This clonotype has a count of ten or more. The genes are TRBV6-1 and TRBJ2-2, with D perhaps given as TRBD1 or TRBD2 (6 bases each). V lost 5 bases, J lost 4 bases, and 14 bases lay in between. CDR1 MNHNS and CDR2 SASEGT come from the germline V gene. The CDR3 has 15 amino acids. CDR3 loop: CASSPGGRVTGELFF. The CDR3 nucleotides read TGTGCCAGCAGTCCCGGGGGCAGGGTCACCGGGGAGCTGTTTTTT.

This clonotype came up a few times. The V gene is TRBV9, the J gene TRBJ2-7, with 9 bases identical to TRBD1. Germline trimming cut 3 bases from V and 0 bases from J; bases unmatched to any gene: 10. Germline CDR1 reads SGDLS; CDR2 reads YYNGEE. The CDR3 consists of 17 residues. The CDR3 DNA sequence: TGTGCCAGCAGCGAGTACGTGGGACAGGGAAGCTCCTACGAGCAGTACTTC. This translates into CASSEYVGQGSSYEQYF.

As regards this clonotype: Given a much more abundant clone one base away, this may be a read error. CDR3 sequence: CASRDKLDTEAFF. CDR3 in DNA: TGTGCCAGCAGGGACAAACTGGACACTGAAGCTTTCTTT. The chain has TRBV2 and TRBJ1-1; possibly TRBD1 for D (5 bases). CDR1 is SNHLY and CDR2 is FYNNEI in the germline V gene. Trimming took 6 bases from V and 3 from J, leaving 11 bases between them. The CDR3 length is 13 residues.

This clonotype came up a few times. The chain couples TRBV20-1 to TRBJ2-1; the D gene is possibly TRBD2 (6 bases). CDR3 size: 13 residues. The V and J ends lost 1 base and 4 bases respectively, with 8 bases between them. Germline V gene lookup returns CDR1 DFQATT and CDR2 SNEGSKA (reference sequence). CDR3 sequence: CSARGGTYNEQFF. CDR3 DNA: TGCAGTGCTAGAGGCGGGACTTACAATGAGCAGTTCTTC.

This clonotype was seen at least ten times. J is TRBJ1-1 and V is TRBV12-3 or TRBV12-4; D unresolved. V was pared by 1 base and J by 6 bases, with 12 bases between. The CDR3 length is 14 residues. The CDR3 reads CASSLGVGRPEAFF. For the CDR3, the DNA is TGTGCCAGCAGTTTAGGGGTAGGACGTCCTGAAGCTTTCTTT.